This TCR beta chain was sequenced in a study of post-analysis software for immune sequencing data. Study overall: Patients had relapsing-remitting, secondary progressive or progressive-relapsing multiple sclerosis; some lacked subtype.

Unique molecular identifiers were built into the TCR beta cDNA libraries. One entry per CDR3 protein results from TCRdb running MiXCR on the PCR reads. The table shows about 260,000 distinct CDR3 sequences, with 36% occurring only once. The table lists this clonotype with many counts. What it binds is not known. The J segment lost 2 bases and the V segment lost 3 bases, leaving 4 bases of the junction unmatched. The germline V gene encodes CDR1 LGHDT and CDR2 YNNKEL (reference sequence). The CDR3 has 15 amino acids. Study-wide results and caveats: Roughly 5 TRBV segments were significantly more frequent in patients than in controls. TRBV5-6, TRBV5-1 and TRBV20-1 were among these segments. Controls showed significantly higher normalized Chao1 diversity than did multiple sclerosis patients.

The sequenced material came from blood. The rearrangement links TRBV3-1 to TRBJ2-3, with 8 nucleotides matching TRBD1. This receptor was obtained from a girl aged 5-17 years with multiple sclerosis. CDR3 coding DNA: TGTGCCAGCAGCCACGGGACAGGAGACACAGATACGCAGTATTTT. This encodes CASSHGTGDTDTQYF.